The rows below give T cell receptor beta chains drawn from one sample of a study of T cell responses to AZD1222 COVID-19 vaccine. Data came from immunoSEQ multiplex PCR; TCRdb stores just in-frame clones and leaves some out. The data hold tens of thousands of clones, with roughly 86% observed a single time. Specimen: peripheral blood, collected on day 0 of MenACWY control vaccination. The origin of the receptors is an adult in good health. Each CDR3 is given with its conserved first and last residue. D genes are given only for firm matches. Clone size is given for some rows only: seen once, a few or many times, or a class if the clone is expanded.

d_call clone_size j_call v_call cdr3_aa cdr3_nt
. . TRBJ2-7 TRBV11-2 CASSLHYEQYF TGTGCCAGCAGCCTGCACTACGAGCAGTACTTC
. . TRBJ2-7 TRBV13 CASSRIVEQYF TGTGCCAGCAGCCGGATCGTCGAGCAGTACTTC
TRBD1 . TRBJ1-5 TRBV27 CASSLGGQGLGYSNQPQHF TGTGCCAGCAGTTTAGGGGGACAGGGTTTGGGATATAGCAATCAGCCCCAGCATTTT
. . TRBJ1-6 TRBV5-1 CASSPRQDRDSPLHF TGCGCCAGCAGCCCCCGACAGGATCGAGACTCACCCCTCCACTTT
TRBD2 . TRBJ2-3 TRBV4-2 CASSQDLLAGGTDTQYF TGTGCCAGCAGCCAAGATCTTCTAGCGGGGGGCACAGATACGCAGTATTTT
. . TRBJ1-3 TRBV12-3/TRBV12-4 CASKRNTIYF TGTGCCAGCAAACGAAACACCATATATTTT
. . TRBJ1-2 TRBV18 CASSAGDGYTF TGTGCCAGCTCAGCAGGGGATGGCTACACCTTC
. . TRBJ1-1 TRBV18 CASSHKEMNTEAFF TGTGCCAGCTCTCATAAGGAGATGAACACTGAAGCTTTCTTT
. . TRBJ1-5 TRBV5-8 CASSLPRDQPQHF TGTGCCAGCAGCTTGCCCAGGGATCAGCCCCAGCATTTT
. . TRBJ1-3 TRBV7-2 CASSSDSGNTIYF TGTGCCAGCAGCTCCGACAGTGGAAACACCATATATTTT
. . TRBJ1-2 TRBV6-2/TRBV6-3 CASSAYPTMGDYGYTF TGTGCCAGCAGTGCCTACCCCACCATGGGGGACTATGGCTACACCTTC
. . TRBJ1-4 TRBV27 CASSYRAGATNEKLFF TGTGCCAGCAGTTATCGGGCGGGGGCAACTAATGAAAAACTGTTTTTT
. . TRBJ2-1 TRBV24-1 CATSDPDSLYNEQFF TGTGCCACCAGTGATCCGGACAGCCTCTACAATGAGCAGTTCTTC
TRBD2 . TRBJ2-3 TRBV3-1/TRBV3-2 CASSQDLSGGSDTQYF TGTGCCAGCAGCCAAGATCTAAGCGGGGGGTCAGATACGCAGTATTTT
. . TRBJ2-5 TRBV11-3 CASQGETQYF TGTGCCAGCCAAGGGGAGACCCAGTACTTC
. once TRBJ2-7 TRBV9 CASTPEGQGGYEQYF TGTGCCAGCACCCCCGAGGGGCAGGGGGGATACGAGCAGTACTTC
. large TRBJ2-1 TRBV27 CASSFTSFPNEQFF TGTGCCAGCAGTTTCACTAGCTTCCCCAATGAGCAGTTCTTC
. . TRBJ1-4 TRBV29-1 CSVGVISNEKLFF TGCAGCGTTGGAGTGATCTCTAATGAAAAACTGTTTTTT
TRBD1 . TRBJ2-3 TRBV9 CASSIRQGALTDTQYF TGTGCCAGCAGCATAAGACAGGGGGCTTTGACAGATACGCAGTATTTT
. . TRBJ1-4 TRBV28 CASSLLAQGPTNEKLFF TGTGCCAGCAGTTTATTAGCACAGGGACCAACTAATGAAAAACTGTTTTTT
. . TRBJ1-1 TRBV4-1 CASSQDTAVPRSAFF TGCGCCAGCAGCCAAGATACGGCGGTCCCAAGGTCGGCTTTCTTT
. . TRBJ2-2 TRBV7-7 CASSLTETTGELFF TGTGCCAGCAGCTTAACAGAGACTACCGGGGAGCTGTTTTTT
. . TRBJ2-7 TRBV30 CAWSVEASYEQYF TGTGCCTGGAGTGTAGAGGCCTCCTACGAGCAGTACTTC
. . TRBJ2-1 TRBV7-2 CASSFVTGAPNEQFF TGTGCCAGCAGCTTTGTGACGGGGGCCCCCAATGAGCAGTTCTTC
. . TRBJ1-2 TRBV4-1 CASSQIQGTYGYTF TGCGCCAGCAGCCAAATACAGGGAACCTATGGCTACACCTTC
. . TRBJ1-2 TRBV29-1 CSVDTNGGTSSDYGYTF TGCAGCGTTGATACTAACGGGGGAACCTCGTCGGACTATGGCTACACCTTC
. . TRBJ2-1 TRBV7-7 CASSLGLSPRDEQFF TGTGCCAGCAGCTTAGGACTATCCCCTCGGGATGAGCAGTTCTTC
TRBD1 once TRBJ1-4 TRBV19 CASNRGQGNEKLFF TGTGCCAGTAATCGGGGACAGGGGAATGAAAAACTGTTTTTT
. . TRBJ1-1 TRBV10-3 CAISEISLGRTEAFF TGTGCCATCAGTGAGATTTCTTTGGGGCGAACTGAAGCTTTCTTT
. . TRBJ2-2 TRBV6-5 CASRGGSGELFF TGTGCCAGCAGAGGGGGGTCCGGGGAGCTGTTTTTT
. . TRBJ1-2 TRBV28 CASSGPVSYGYTF TGTGCCAGCAGTGGACCTGTTAGCTATGGCTACACCTTC